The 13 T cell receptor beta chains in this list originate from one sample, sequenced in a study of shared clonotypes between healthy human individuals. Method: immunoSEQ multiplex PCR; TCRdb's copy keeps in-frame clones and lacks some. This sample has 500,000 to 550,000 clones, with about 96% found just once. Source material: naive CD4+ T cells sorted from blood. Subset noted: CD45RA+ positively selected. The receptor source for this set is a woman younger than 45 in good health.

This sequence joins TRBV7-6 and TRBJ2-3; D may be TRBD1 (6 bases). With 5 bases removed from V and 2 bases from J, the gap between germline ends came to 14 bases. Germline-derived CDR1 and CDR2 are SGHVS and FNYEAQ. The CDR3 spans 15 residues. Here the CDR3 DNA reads TGTGCCAGCAGCAAACGACAGGACATCACAGATACGCAGTATTTT. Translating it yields CASSKRQDITDTQYF.

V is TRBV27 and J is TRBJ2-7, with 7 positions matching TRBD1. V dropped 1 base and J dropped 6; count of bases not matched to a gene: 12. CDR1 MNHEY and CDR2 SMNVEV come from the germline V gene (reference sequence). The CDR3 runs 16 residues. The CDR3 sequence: CASSLLLQGVGGEQYF. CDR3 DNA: TGTGCCAGCAGTTTATTGTTGCAGGGGGTAGGGGGCGAGCAGTACTTC.

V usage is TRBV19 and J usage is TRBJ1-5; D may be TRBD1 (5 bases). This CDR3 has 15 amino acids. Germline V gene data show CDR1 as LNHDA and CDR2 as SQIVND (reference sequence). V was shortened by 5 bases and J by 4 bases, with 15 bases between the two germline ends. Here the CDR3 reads CASSPPQGHNQPQHF. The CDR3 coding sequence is TGTGCCAGTAGTCCGCCCCAAGGACATAATCAGCCCCAGCATTTT.

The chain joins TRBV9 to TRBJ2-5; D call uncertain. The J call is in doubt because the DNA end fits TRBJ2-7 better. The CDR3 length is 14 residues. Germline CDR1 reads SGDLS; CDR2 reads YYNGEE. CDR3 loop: CASSPWPLSPEQYF. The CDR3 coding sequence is TGTGCCAGCAGCCCCTGGCCCCTGAGCCCCGAGCAGTACTTC.

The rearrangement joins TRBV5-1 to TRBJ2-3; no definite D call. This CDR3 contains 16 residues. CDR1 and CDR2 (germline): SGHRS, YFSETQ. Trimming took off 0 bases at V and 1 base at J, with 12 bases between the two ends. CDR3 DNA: TGCGCCAGCAGCTTGGCCTTAGGCGGAGGCACAGATACGCAGTATTTT. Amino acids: CASSLALGGGTDTQYF.

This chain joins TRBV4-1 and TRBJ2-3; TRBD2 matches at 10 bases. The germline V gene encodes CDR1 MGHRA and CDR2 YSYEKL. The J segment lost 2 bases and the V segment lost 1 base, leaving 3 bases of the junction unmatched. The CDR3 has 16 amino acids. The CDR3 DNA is TGCGCCAGCAGCCAAGTCACTAGCGGGACCACAGATACGCAGTATTTT. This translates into CASSQVTSGTTDTQYF.

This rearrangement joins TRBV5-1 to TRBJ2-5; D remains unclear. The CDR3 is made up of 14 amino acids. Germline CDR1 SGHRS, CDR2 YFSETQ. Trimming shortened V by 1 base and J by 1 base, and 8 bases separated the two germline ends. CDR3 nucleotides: TGCGCCAGCAGCTTGAATGGCGGCCAAGAGACCCAGTACTTC. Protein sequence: CASSLNGGQETQYF.

CDR3 in amino acids: CASSPPGSGRAEGTDTQYF. The DNA of the CDR3 is TGCGCCAGCAGCCCGCCGGGTAGCGGGAGGGCAGAGGGCACAGATACGCAGTATTTT. The chain has TRBV5-1 and TRBJ2-3; 11 nucleotides line up with TRBD2. Germline V lookup: CDR1 SGHRS, CDR2 YFSETQ. The V gene end was trimmed by 4 bases and the J gene end by 1 base; junction bases not matched to a gene: 14. CDR3 size: 19 residues.

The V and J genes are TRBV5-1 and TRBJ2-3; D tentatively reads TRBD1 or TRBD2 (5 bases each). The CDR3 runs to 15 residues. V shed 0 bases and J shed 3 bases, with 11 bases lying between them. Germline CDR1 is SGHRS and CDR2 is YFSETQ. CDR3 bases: TGCGCCAGCAGCTTGGTTGGGGACGGGACAGATACGCAGTATTTT. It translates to CASSLVGDGTDTQYF.

CDR3 nucleotides: TGTGCCAGCAGTTTAAATCGGGCAGCAGCTAGCAATCAGCCCCAGCATTTT. Translation: CASSLNRAAASNQPQHF. The chain is built from TRBV28 and TRBJ1-5; D uncertain. Trimming took off 2 bases at V and 0 bases at J, with 14 bases between the two ends. This CDR3 spans 17 amino acids. Germline CDR1 is MDHEN and CDR2 is SYDVKM.

The CDR3 DNA follows: TGTGCCAGCAGCGCGATGGGTACCGGGGAGCTGTTTTTT. It translates to CASSAMGTGELFF. This rearrangement joins TRBV9 to TRBJ2-2; D is unresolved. The CDR3 spans 13 residues. The germline V gene encodes CDR1 SGDLS and CDR2 YYNGEE. V lost 3 bases and J 5 bases, leaving 8 bases between the germline ends.

The CDR3 here is CASSTRREVEDTQYF. Written as DNA, the CDR3 is TGTGCCAGCAGCACGAGACGGGAGGTTGAAGATACGCAGTATTTT. The genes are TRBV7-2 and TRBJ2-3, with TRBD2 matching 7 bases. The CDR3 is made up of 15 amino acids. The germline CDR1 and CDR2 sequences are SGHTA and FQGNSA. V was clipped by 5 bases and J by 5 bases; unmatched bases: 10. Full variable domain (remainder filled in from reference TRBV7-2 and TRBJ2-3): GAGVSQSPSNKVTEKGKDVELRCDPISGHTALYWYRQSLGQGLEFLIYFQGNSAPDKSGLPSDRFSAERTGGSVSTLTIQRTQQEDSAVYLCASSTRREVEDTQYFGPGTRLTVL.

The CDR3: CASSPGGGLQPQHF. In DNA form, the CDR3 reads TGTGCCAGCTCCCCAGGGGGGGGTCTGCAGCCCCAGCATTTT. The chain couples TRBV18 to TRBJ1-5; 7 bases line up with TRBD1. The CDR3 totals 14 residues. Germline V gene lookup returns CDR1 KGHSH and CDR2 LQKENI. With V trimmed by 6 bases and J by 7 bases, 9 bases remained unmatched.